This T cell receptor (beta chain) was recorded in a study of shared clonotypes between healthy human individuals. Broader study findings: Enrolling few donors narrowed the genetic and exposure-history diversity that was represented.

TCRdb keeps only in-frame clones here, not all; method: immunoSEQ multiplex PCR. Of approximately 1.4 million clones in the sample, 95% to 99% are singletons; the top ten hold about 0.45%. The CDR3 is 15 residues long. The V and J ends lost 0 bases and 6 bases, in that order; junction bases with no gene match: 8. Germline CDR1 and CDR2: SGHAT and FQNNGV. In the case of this clone: Its antigen is currently unknown.

Sample: naive CD4+ T cells sorted from blood. The subset: CD45RA+ positively selected. The V call is TRBV11-2, the J call TRBJ2-7, with 7 nucleotides matching TRBD2. This clonotype originated in a man aged 30 to 39 in good health. The CDR3 nucleotides are TGTGCCAGCAGCTTAGATCCACTAGCGACCTTCGAGCAGTACTTC. Translation gives CASSLDPLATFEQYF. The full variable domain, completed using reference TRBV11-2 and TRBJ2-7, is EAGVAQSPRYKIIEKRQSVAFWCNPISGHATLYWYQQILGQGPKLLIQFQNNGVVDDSQLPKDRFSAERLKGVDSTLKIQPAKLEDSAVYLCASSLDPLATFEQYFGPGTRLTVT.